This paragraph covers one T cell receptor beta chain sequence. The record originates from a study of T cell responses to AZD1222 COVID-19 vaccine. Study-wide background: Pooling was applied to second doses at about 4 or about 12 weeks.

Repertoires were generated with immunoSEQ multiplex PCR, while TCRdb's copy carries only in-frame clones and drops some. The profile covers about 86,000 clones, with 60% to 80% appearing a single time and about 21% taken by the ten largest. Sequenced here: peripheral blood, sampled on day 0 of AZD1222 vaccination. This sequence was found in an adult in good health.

The CDR3 protein is CSVRAGETQYF. The CDR3 DNA reads TGCAGCGTTCGAGCAGGAGAGACCCAGTACTTC. V usage is TRBV29-1 and J usage is TRBJ2-5; D uncertain. The CDR3 is made up of 11 amino acids. Germline-derived CDR1 and CDR2 are SQVTM and ANQGSEA. V lost 5 bases and J 4 bases, leaving 8 bases between the germline ends.